These 5 T cell receptor beta chains originate from one sample sequenced in a study of blood T cell repertoires in COVID-19. Sequencing was performed with immunoSEQ multiplex PCR; in TCRdb, only in-frame clones are kept and a portion is missing. Of around 300,000 clones detected, roughly 88% appear once; the ten largest clones hold 2.5% to 3%. The sample comprised peripheral blood. The receptor source for this set is a woman younger than 45 with COVID-19, enrolled during active disease.

J is TRBJ2-7 and V is TRBV11-2; 7 nucleotides line up with TRBD1. The germline V gene encodes CDR1 SGHAT and CDR2 FQNNGV. CDR3 length: 13 amino acids. V shed 5 bases, J shed 3 bases, and the junction held 4 bases outside the gene matches. The CDR3 DNA reads TGTGCCAGCAGCCCCGGGACAGACTACGAGCAGTACTTC. This encodes CASSPGTDYEQYF.

The V gene is TRBV30, the J gene TRBJ1-1; D remains unclear. Germline V gives CDR1 GTSNPN, CDR2 SVGIG (reference sequence). Deletions cut 1 base from V and 1 base from J, with 7 bases between. The CDR3 covers 13 residues. CDR3 sequence: CAWSGLGNTEAFF. CDR3 coding DNA: TGTGCCTGGAGTGGACTAGGGAACACTGAAGCTTTCTTT.

For this clone: Other DNA sequences from this sample encode an identical CDR3 as well. The chain combines TRBV15 with TRBJ1-2; TRBD1 might be the D (6 bases). The CDR3 has 15 residues. Germline V gene data show CDR1 as LNHNV and CDR2 as YYDKDF (reference sequence). Trimming removed 0 bases from V and 2 bases from J, with 10 bases in between. This CDR3 reads CATSRDRGANYGYTF. The CDR3, as DNA: TGTGCCACCAGCAGAGATCGGGGGGCCAACTATGGCTACACCTTC. The complete variable domain, with remaining parts taken from reference TRBV15 and TRBJ1-2, reads DAMVIQNPRYQVTQFGKPVTLSCSQTLNHNVMYWYQQKSSQAPKLLFHYYDKDFNNEADTPDNFQSRRPNTSFCFLDIRSPGLGDTAMYLCATSRDRGANYGYTFGSGTRLTVV.

The chain is built from TRBV19 and TRBJ2-1, with 11 bases that match TRBD2. Trimming cost V 6 bases and J 9 bases; bases outside gene matches: 10. This CDR3 is 15 amino acids long. CDR1 is LNHDA and CDR2 is SQIVND in the germline V gene (reference sequence). The CDR3 protein is CASRRLAGRRGEQFF. CDR3 nucleotides: TGTGCCAGTAGGAGACTAGCGGGACGGCGTGGTGAGCAGTTCTTC.

The chain is built from TRBV2 and TRBJ1-5; D is unclear. CDR1 and CDR2 from the germline V gene are SNHLY and FYNNEI. The CDR3 is 15 amino acids. Trimming took off 6 bases at V and 1 base at J, with 13 bases between the two ends. CDR3 protein: CASRRGEASNQPQHF. CDR3 DNA sequence: TGTGCCAGCAGGCGTGGGGAGGCCAGCAATCAGCCCCAGCATTTT.